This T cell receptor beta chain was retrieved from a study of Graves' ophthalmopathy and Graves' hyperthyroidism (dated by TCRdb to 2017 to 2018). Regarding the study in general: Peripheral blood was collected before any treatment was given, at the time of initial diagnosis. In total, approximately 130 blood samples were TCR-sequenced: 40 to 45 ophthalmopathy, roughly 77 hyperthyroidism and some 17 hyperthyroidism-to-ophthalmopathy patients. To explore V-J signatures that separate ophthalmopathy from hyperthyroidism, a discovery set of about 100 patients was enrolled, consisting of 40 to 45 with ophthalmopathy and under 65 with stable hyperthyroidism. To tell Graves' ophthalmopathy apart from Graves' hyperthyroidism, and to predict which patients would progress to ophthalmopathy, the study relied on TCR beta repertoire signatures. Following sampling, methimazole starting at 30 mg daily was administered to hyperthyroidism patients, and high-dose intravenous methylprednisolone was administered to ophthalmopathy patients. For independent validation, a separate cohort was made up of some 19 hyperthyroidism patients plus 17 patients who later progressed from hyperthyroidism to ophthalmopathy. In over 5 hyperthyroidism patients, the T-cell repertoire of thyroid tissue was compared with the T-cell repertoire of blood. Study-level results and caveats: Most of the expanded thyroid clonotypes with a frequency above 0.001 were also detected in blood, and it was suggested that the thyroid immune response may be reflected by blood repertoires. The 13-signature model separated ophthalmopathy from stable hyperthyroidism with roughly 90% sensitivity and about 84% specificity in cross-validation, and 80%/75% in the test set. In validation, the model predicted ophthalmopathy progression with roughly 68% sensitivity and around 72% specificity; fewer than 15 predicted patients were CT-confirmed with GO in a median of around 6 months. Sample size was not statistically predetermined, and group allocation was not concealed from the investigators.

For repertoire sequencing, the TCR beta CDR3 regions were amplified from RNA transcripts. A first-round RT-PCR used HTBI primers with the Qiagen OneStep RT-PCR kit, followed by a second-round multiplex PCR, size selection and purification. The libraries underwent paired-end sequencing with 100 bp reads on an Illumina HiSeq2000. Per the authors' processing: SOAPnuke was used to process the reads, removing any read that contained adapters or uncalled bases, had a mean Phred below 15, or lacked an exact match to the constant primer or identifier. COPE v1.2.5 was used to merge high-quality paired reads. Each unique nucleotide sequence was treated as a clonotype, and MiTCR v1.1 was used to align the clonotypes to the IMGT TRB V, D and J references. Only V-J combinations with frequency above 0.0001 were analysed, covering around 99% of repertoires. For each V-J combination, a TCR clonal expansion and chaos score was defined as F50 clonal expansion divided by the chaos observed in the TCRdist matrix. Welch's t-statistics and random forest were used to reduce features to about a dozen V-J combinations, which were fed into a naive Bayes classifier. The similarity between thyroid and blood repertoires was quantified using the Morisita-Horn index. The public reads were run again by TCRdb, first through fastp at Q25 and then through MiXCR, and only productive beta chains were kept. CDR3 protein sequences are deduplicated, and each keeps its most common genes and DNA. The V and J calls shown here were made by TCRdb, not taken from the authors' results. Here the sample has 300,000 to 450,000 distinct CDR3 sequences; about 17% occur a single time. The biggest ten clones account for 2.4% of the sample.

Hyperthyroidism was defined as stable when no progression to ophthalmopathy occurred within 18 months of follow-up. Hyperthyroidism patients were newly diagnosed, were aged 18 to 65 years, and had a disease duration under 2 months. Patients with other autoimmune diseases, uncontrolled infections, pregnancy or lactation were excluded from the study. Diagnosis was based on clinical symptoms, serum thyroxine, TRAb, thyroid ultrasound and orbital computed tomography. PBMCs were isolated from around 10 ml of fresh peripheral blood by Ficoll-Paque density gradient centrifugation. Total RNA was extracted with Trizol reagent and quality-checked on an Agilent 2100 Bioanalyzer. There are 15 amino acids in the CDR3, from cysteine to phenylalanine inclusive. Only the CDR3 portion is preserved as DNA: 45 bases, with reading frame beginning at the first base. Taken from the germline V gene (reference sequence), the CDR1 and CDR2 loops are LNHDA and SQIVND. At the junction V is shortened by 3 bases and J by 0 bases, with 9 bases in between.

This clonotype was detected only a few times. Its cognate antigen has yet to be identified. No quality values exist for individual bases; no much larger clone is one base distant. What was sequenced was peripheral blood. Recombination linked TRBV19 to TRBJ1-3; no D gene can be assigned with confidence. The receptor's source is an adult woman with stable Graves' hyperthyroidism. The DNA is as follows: TGTGCCAGTAGTATTCAGGAAAACTCTGGAAACACCATATATTTT. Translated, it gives CASSIQENSGNTIYF.